This passage covers 18 T cell receptor beta chains from one sample sequenced in a study of blood T cell repertoires in COVID-19. Assay: immunoSEQ multiplex PCR; the TCRdb copy retains only in-frame clones and omits some. The profile shows over 200,000 clones, around 90% of them singletons. The specimen sequenced was peripheral blood. Every receptor here comes from a woman in her 30s with acute or convalescent COVID-19.

Worth noting for this clone: The junction shows a germline mismatch at one end, possibly a read error. The chain couples TRBV7-8 to TRBJ2-7; a weak D match, TRBD1 (6 bases). The germline gives CDR1 SGHVS, CDR2 FQNEAQ. CDR3 size: 11 residues. This CDR3 is CASSRQGSRTF. The DNA of the CDR3 is TGTGCCAGCAGCCGGCAGGGGTCTAGAACCTTC.

This rearrangement joins TRBV9 to TRBJ2-7; TRBD1 matches 10 bases. J lost 1 base, V lost 0 bases, and 1 base had no gene match. The CDR3 spans 15 residues. CDR1 SGDLS and CDR2 YYNGEE come from the germline V gene. CDR3 bases: TGTGCCAGCAGCGTAGGACAGGGGGCTTCCTACGAGCAGTACTTC. Protein product: CASSVGQGASYEQYF.

The gene calls are TRBV6-5 and TRBJ1-5, with 8 bases aligning to TRBD1. CDR3 size: 14 residues. V was clipped by 4 bases and J by 4 bases; unmatched bases: 3. Germline V gene lookup returns CDR1 MNHEY and CDR2 SVGAGI. The CDR3 nucleotides are TGTGCCAGCAGTTTGAGACAGGGGAATCAGCCCCAGCATTTT. It codes for CASSLRQGNQPQHF.

This chain uses TRBV7-5 with TRBJ2-7; TRBD2 reflects the table's D call only, with no check against the DNA. TRBV7-5 is an annotated pseudogene. CDR3 length: 17 amino acids. CDR3 nucleotides: TGTGCCAGAAGCGAACGGAAAGCGGGGGCCCAGTTGTACGAGCAGTACTTC. It yields the protein CARSERKAGAQLYEQYF.

The J gene is TRBJ2-3, the V gene TRBV10-2; the match to TRBD2 covers 15 bases. J lost 8 bases, V lost 7 bases, and 4 bases had no gene match. This CDR3 has 14 amino acids. Per germline, CDR1 WSHSY and CDR2 SAAADI. The DNA for the CDR3 is TGCGCCAGCACTGGACTAGCGGGAGGGGGTACGCAGTATTTT. It yields the protein CASTGLAGGGTQYF.

In its sample, this clone was seen a few times. J is TRBJ2-2 and V is TRBV9; 12 nucleotides agree with TRBD2. In germline, CDR1 is SGDLS, CDR2 YYNGEE. J lost 6 bases, V lost 5 bases, and 8 bases had no gene match. CDR3 length: 16 amino acids. CDR3 coding DNA: TGTGCCAGCAGTCTCCTAGCGGGAGGGCCCCCCGGGGAGCTGTTTTTT. Its protein is CASSLLAGGPPGELFF.

The chain recombines TRBV7-9 with TRBJ1-2; D is unresolved. The CDR3 totals 11 residues. Trimming took off 7 bases at V and 6 bases at J, with 9 bases between the two ends. The germline CDR1 and CDR2 sequences are SEHNR and FQNEAQ (reference sequence). The CDR3 spells CASNGDDGYTF. CDR3 DNA: TGTGCCAGCAATGGAGATGATGGCTACACCTTC.

V and J are TRBV7-2 and TRBJ2-1; 15 bases line up with TRBD2. The V and J ends lost 5 bases and 4 bases, in that order; junction bases with no gene match: 6. The CDR3 sequence is 17 residues long. Germline CDR1 and CDR2: SGHTA and FQGNSA. The CDR3 nucleotides are TGTGCCAGCAGCCGGGGGACTAGCGGGAGGAATTACAATGAGCAGTTCTTC. Amino acids: CASSRGTSGRNYNEQFF. The whole variable domain, remainder taken from reference TRBV7-2 and TRBJ2-1, is GAGVSQSPSNKVTEKGKDVELRCDPISGHTALYWYRQSLGQGLEFLIYFQGNSAPDKSGLPSDRFSAERTGGSVSTLTIQRTQQEDSAVYLCASSRGTSGRNYNEQFFGPGTRLTVL.

This chain joins TRBV6-5 and TRBJ2-7, with 10 bases lining up with TRBD1. Germline V gives CDR1 MNHEY, CDR2 SVGAGI. There are 15 residues in the CDR3. V lost 5 bases, J lost 5 bases, and 9 bases stayed unmatched. The CDR3 bases are TGTGCCAGCAGTACCCCCGGGACAGGGGACGACGAGCAGTACTTC. Its translation is CASSTPGTGDDEQYF.

V is TRBV5-1 and J is TRBJ2-2; possibly TRBD2 for D (6 bases). Germline-derived CDR1 and CDR2 are SGHRS and YFSETQ. The CDR3 is 15 residues long. Trimming took off 3 bases at V and 2 bases at J, with 11 bases between the two ends. CDR3 sequence reads: CASSSGRVNTGELFF. CDR3 bases: TGCGCCAGCAGCTCCGGGAGAGTAAACACCGGGGAGCTGTTTTTT.

V and J are TRBV4-3 and TRBJ2-3; 9 bases agree with TRBD1. The germline V gene encodes CDR1 LGHNA and CDR2 YSLEER. The J segment lost 3 bases and the V segment lost 3 bases, leaving 10 bases of the junction unmatched. The CDR3 is 17 amino acids. This chain's CDR3 is CASSQLGTGLSTDTQYF. DNA for the CDR3: TGCGCCAGCAGCCAGCTCGGGACAGGGCTTTCGACAGATACGCAGTATTTT.

This chain connects TRBV14 to TRBJ1-1; 8 nucleotides agree with TRBD1. CDR1 is SGHDN and CDR2 is FVKESK in the germline V gene. The V segment lost 4 bases and the J segment 3 bases; nucleotides outside the gene matches: 10. CDR3 length equals 16 residues. The CDR3 reads CASSLRTGTGHTEAFF. In DNA form, the CDR3 reads TGTGCCAGCAGCCTACGGACAGGGACGGGTCACACTGAAGCTTTCTTT.

The CDR3 region is CAISESQGHNSPLHF. The CDR3 nucleotides are TGTGCCATCAGTGAGTCGCAGGGGCATAATTCACCCCTCCACTTT. The V call is TRBV10-3, the J call TRBJ1-6; D might be TRBD1 (6 bases). Germline V lookup: CDR1 ENHRY, CDR2 SYGVKD. Between the trimmed V and J ends, which lost 0 bases and 5 bases, there was a span of 8 bases. The CDR3 has 15 amino acids.

The chain recombines TRBV9 with TRBJ2-7, with TRBD2 matching 8 bases. This CDR3 has 15 amino acids. The junction had 8 bases not matched to a gene; V was cut back by 2 bases and J by 4 bases. Germline V gene lookup returns CDR1 SGDLS and CDR2 YYNGEE. In DNA, the CDR3 is TGTGCCAGCAGCGTTAGAGCGGGAGTGGTTTACGAGCAGTACTTC. The encoded protein is CASSVRAGVVYEQYF.

The chain combines TRBV27 with TRBJ1-5, with D tentatively TRBD1 (5 bases). Looked up from germline, CDR1 is MNHEY and CDR2 is SMNVEV (reference sequence). The CDR3 spans 14 residues. V was pared by 10 bases and J by 4 bases, with 17 bases between. This chain's CDR3 is CANCGAGSNQPQHF. The CDR3 DNA reads as TGTGCCAACTGTGGGGCAGGCAGTAATCAGCCCCAGCATTTT.

The chain joins TRBV6-1 to TRBJ2-3; 10 bases fit TRBD1. This CDR3 is 15 amino acids long. Germline V gene data show CDR1 as MNHNS and CDR2 as SASEGT. V lost 6 bases and J lost 3; bases outside the gene matches: 6. Here the CDR3 DNA reads TGTGCCAGCAGACACGACAGGGGGCTAACAGATACGCAGTATTTT. Its protein product is CASRHDRGLTDTQYF.

The chain recombines TRBV19 with TRBJ2-7; TRBD2 agrees at 7 bases. V dropped 4 bases and J dropped 4; count of bases not matched to a gene: 7. The germline V gene has CDR1 LNHDA and CDR2 SQIVND (reference sequence). The CDR3 length is 14 residues. As DNA, the CDR3 is TGTGCCAGTAGTAGCCTAGCGGAAGGTTACGAGCAGTACTTC. The encoded protein is CASSSLAEGYEQYF.

Remarks on this clone: The sample has other DNA sequences that encode this CDR3 too. The chain combines TRBV15 with TRBJ2-7; 8 nucleotides agree with TRBD1. The CDR3 consists of 15 residues. Germline trimming cut 3 bases from V and 2 bases from J; bases unmatched to any gene: 6. The V gene's germline CDR1 is LNHNV and CDR2 YYDKDF (reference sequence). The CDR3 DNA reads as TGTGCCACCAGCAGGGACAGGGTGGGGGCCTACGAGCAGTACTTC. Its protein product is CATSRDRVGAYEQYF.